This TCR beta chain originates from a study of cytomegalovirus exposure and HLA in healthy donors. This CDR3 spans 15 amino acids. Germline V CDR1 and CDR2: SGHDT, YYEEEE. V shed 4 bases and J shed 2 bases, with 15 bases lying between them. This clone came up a few times. 60 Vbeta and 13 Jbeta primers were used in PCR. Assay used: immunoSEQ multiplex PCR; TCRdb lists only in-frame clones, some missing. The sample has hundreds of thousands of clones, almost 70% seen once; the top ten hold less than 3%. V is TRBV5-6 and J is TRBJ1-1, with D perhaps TRBD1 (6 bases). The specimen was PBMCs. The TCR sequence derives from a man aged 35-49 years in good health and CMV-seropositive. The CDR3 nucleotides read TGTGCCAGCAGCCCGAGGTGGGGGGGCAACACTGAAGCTTTCTTT. It is translated as CASSPRWGGNTEAFF.